Given below is one T cell receptor beta chain in context. Its antigen is currently unknown. The data stem from a study of vaccination and CD4 T cells after COVID-19. Study-level information: The study enrolled six male and four female convalescents, two of whom were Hispanic. Researchers treated cells with overlapping spike peptides taken from SARS-CoV-2, HCoV-NL63, HCoV-OC43 and HCoV-229E.

The treatment is: roughly 11-day PBMC culture with coronavirus spike peptide pools or control peptides (ViraFEST assay). Before TCRs were sequenced, ViraFEST expanded antigen-specific T cells with peptide pools. The cultures had half their medium swapped for fresh IL-2 medium on days 3 and 7. CDR3 length: 12 residues. V was pared by 2 bases and J by 8 bases, with 12 bases between. Looked up from germline, CDR1 is SQVTM and CDR2 is ANQGSEA. The Oncomine TCR Beta short-read assay generated sequence data from the DNA of cultured CD4+ T cells. TCRdb re-called the PCR reads with MiXCR, one entry per CDR3 protein. The table lists roughly 9,800 distinct CDR3 sequences, roughly 30% of them singletons.

This sample comprised CD4+ T cells from blood, cultured in vitro, obtained after SARS-CoV-2 vaccination. The TCR sequence derives from a human donor who had recovered from COVID-19. The gene calls are TRBV29-1 and TRBJ1-2, with D hard to call. The CDR3 here is CSVELDPAGYTF. CDR3 DNA sequence: TGCAGCGTTGAATTGGACCCTGCGGGCTACACCTTC.